This T cell receptor beta chain comes out of a study of blood T cell repertoires in COVID-19 (dated by TCRdb to 2018 to 2021). Describing the broader study: Samples from collaborators originated in the United States, Italy and Spain and spanned both the acute and convalescent phases of COVID-19. The samples were drawn from the first 160 participants of the ongoing ImmuneRACE study and from 950 to 1,500 subjects provided by 6 global collaborators. Nearly every sample came with metadata listing a de-identified subject ID, COVID-19 status, age in years and sex. The material from the prospective study consisted of cDNA or gDNA derived from T cells, B-cell-depleted T cells, or PBMCs. The dataset comprised deeply sampled blood TCRbeta repertoires from subjects exposed to, actively infected with, or recovered from COVID-19. The repertoires were made available in a free public database intended to serve as a resource for research on the immune response to SARS-CoV-2. Where HLA class I and class II types were available, the types were taken from metadata supplied by the sample provider, not from assay-based typing. Summary of the overall study and its limitations: How much clinical and demographic metadata was included differed by source and by participant, and the metadata was provided uncurated.

Points on this clone: The specificity of this receptor is unknown. No much larger clone exists at a distance of one base, and base qualities are not known.

The germline V gene provides CDR1 MNHEY and CDR2 SVGAGI. From the cysteine through the phenylalanine, the CDR3 covers 12 amino acids. Only CDR3 DNA remains: 36 bases, in frame from the first base. V is clipped by 8 bases and J by 5 bases, and the sequence between their germline boundaries is 10 bases long. TCRbeta CDR3 regions were amplified from genomic DNA by means of the immunoSEQ Assay, a bias-controlled multiplex PCR. The paper's processing steps were these. Within the assay, amplification of reference gene primers was used to estimate how many nucleated cells each sample contained. To quantify the absolute abundance of each unique TCRbeta CDR3 rearrangement, sequence reads were collapsed and filtered. Productive Simpson clonality was computed per sample as the square root of Simpson's diversity index over productive rearrangements. TCRdb mirrors the immuneACCESS table, restricted to in-frame sequences. Some clones are absent from its copies; in checked studies, under half trace to an unresolved V gene, and the reason for the others is unknown. The DNA was the basis for D and trimming; V, J and clone size are from that table. Present in this sample are 80,000 to 85,000 clones, 88% of which were seen just once. The ten largest clones capture 4.8% of the sample.

The collaborating institutions used their own protocols to collect whole blood in K2EDTA tubes. Collaborator samples were shipped for TCRbeta analysis as frozen whole blood, isolated PBMCs, or DNA extracted from either sample type. This TCR came from a woman of 80 years or more with acute or convalescent COVID-19. Rearrangement joined TRBV6-5 to TRBJ2-1; a tentative D call is TRBD2 (6 bases match). Source material: peripheral blood. Read as DNA, the sequence is TGTGCCAGCGGGGGGTGGGACAATGAGCAGTTCTTC. This translates into CASGGWDNEQFF.